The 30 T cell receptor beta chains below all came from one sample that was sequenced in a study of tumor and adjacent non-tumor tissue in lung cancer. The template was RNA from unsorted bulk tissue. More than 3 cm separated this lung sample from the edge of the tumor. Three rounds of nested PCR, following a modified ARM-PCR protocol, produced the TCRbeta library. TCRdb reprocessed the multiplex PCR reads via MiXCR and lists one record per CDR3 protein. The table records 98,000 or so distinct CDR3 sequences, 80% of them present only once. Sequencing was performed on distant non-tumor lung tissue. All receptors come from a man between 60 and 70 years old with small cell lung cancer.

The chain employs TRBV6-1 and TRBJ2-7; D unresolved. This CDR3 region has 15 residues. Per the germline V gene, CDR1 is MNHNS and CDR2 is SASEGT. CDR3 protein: CVSTMLPVSSYEQYV. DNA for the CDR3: TGTGTAAGCACCATGCTCCCAGTCAGCTCCTACGAGCAGTACGTC.

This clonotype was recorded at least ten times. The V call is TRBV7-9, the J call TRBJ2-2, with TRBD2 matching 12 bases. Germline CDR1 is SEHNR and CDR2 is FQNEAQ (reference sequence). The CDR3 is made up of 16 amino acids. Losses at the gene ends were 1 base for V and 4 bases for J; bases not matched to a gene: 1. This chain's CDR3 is CASSLGLAGVTGELFF. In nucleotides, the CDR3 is TGTGCCAGCAGCTTAGGACTAGCGGGAGTCACCGGGGAGCTGTTTTTT.

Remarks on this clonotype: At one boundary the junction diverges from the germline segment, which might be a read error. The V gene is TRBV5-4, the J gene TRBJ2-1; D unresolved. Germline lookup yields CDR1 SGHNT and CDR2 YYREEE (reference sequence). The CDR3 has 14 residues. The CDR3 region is CANSHSNSNNEQFF. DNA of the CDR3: TGTGCCAACAGCCACAGTAACTCCAACAATGAGCAGTTCTTC.

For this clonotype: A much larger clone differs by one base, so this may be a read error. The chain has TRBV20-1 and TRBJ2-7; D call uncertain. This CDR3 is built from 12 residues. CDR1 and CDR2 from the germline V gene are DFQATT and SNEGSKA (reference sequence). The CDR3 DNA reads TGCAATGCTAGTCTAGTCGGCTACGAGCAGTACTTC. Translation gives CNASLVGYEQYF.

The DNA for the CDR3 is TGCATCGCTGGGGGTAGCGGGAGCGGTGAGCAGTTCTTC. This translates into CIAGGSGSGEQFF. This rearrangement joins TRBV29-1 to TRBJ2-1, with 9 nucleotides matching TRBD2. Germline V gene sequence: CDR1 SQVTM, CDR2 ANQGSEA. CDR3 size: 13 residues.

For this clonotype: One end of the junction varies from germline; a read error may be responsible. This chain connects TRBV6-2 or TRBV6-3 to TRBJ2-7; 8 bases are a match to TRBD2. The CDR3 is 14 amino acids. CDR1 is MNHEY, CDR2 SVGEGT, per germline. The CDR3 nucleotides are TGTACCAGCAAGACAGCGGGAGCCCCTATGGAGCAGTATTTC. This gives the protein CTSKTAGAPMEQYF.

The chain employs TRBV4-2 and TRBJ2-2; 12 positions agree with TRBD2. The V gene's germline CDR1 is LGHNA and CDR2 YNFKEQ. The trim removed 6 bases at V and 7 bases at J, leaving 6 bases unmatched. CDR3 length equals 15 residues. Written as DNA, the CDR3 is TGTGCCAGCAGACGACTAGCGGGAGATATCGGGGAGCTGTTTTTT. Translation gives CASRRLAGDIGELFF.

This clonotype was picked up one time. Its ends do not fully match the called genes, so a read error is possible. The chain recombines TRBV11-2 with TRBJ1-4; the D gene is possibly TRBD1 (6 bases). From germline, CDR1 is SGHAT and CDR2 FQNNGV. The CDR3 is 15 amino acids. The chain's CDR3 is CANSPGGGVSEKLFF. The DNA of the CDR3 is TGTGCCAACAGCCCGGGAGGGGGGGTGAGTGAAAAACTGTTTTTT.

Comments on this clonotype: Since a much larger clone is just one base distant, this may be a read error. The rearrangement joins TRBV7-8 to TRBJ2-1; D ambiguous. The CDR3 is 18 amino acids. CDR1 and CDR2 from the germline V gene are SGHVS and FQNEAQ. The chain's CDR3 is CASSSLRSLGISYSEQFF. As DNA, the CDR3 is TGTGCCAGCAGCTCACTACGTTCTCTAGGGATCTCCTACAGTGAGCAGTTCTTC.

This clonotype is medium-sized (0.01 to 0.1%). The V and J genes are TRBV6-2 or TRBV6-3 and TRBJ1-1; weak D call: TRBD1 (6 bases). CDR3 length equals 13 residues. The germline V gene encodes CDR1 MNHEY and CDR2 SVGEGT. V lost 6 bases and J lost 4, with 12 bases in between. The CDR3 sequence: CASRLDSFTEAFF. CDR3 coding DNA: TGTGCCAGCAGACTGGACAGCTTCACTGAAGCTTTCTTT.

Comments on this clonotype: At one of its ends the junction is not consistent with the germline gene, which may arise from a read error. The chain's CDR3 is CASSQGQGDGNTIYF. In DNA form, the CDR3 reads TGTGCAAGCAGCCAGGGACAGGGAGATGGAAACACCATATATTTT. The V call is TRBV5-5, the J call TRBJ1-3; 9 positions match TRBD1. Germline V gene data show CDR1 as SGHKS and CDR2 as YYEKEE (reference sequence). The CDR3 has 15 amino acids.

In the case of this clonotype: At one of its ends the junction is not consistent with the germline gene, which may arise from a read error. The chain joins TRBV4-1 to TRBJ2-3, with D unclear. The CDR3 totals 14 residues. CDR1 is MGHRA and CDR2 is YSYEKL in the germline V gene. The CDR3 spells CASSQAVLFDTQYF. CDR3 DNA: TGCGCCAGCAGTCAAGCCGTACTATTCGATACGCAGTATTTT.

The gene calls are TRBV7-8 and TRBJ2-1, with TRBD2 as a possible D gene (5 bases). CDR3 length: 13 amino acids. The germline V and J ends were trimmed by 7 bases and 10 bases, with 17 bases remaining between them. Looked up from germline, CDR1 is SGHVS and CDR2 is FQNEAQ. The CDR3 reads CASITPKTNEQFF. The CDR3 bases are TGTGCCAGCATCACCCCGAAGACTAACGAGCAGTTCTTC.

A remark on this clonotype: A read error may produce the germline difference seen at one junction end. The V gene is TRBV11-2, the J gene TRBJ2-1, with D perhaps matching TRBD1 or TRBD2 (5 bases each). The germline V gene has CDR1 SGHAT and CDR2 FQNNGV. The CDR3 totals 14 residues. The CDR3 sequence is CASSLEAGLVDQFF. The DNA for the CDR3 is TGTGCCAGTAGCTTGGAGGCAGGGTTGGTTGATCAGTTCTTC.

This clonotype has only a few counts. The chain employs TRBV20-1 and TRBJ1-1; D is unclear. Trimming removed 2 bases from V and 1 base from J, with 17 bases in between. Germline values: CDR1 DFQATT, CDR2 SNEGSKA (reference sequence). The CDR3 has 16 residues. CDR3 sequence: CSARLSSSLQNTEAFF. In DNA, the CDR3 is TGCAGTGCTAGACTTTCATCCTCCCTTCAGAACACTGAAGCTTTCTTT.

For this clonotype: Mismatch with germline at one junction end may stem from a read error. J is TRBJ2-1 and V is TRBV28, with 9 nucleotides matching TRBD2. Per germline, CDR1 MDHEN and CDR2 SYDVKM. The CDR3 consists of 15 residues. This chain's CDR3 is CASSLIAGANNEQFF. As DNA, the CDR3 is TGTGCCAGCAGTTTAATAGCGGGAGCCAACAATGAGCAATTCTTC.

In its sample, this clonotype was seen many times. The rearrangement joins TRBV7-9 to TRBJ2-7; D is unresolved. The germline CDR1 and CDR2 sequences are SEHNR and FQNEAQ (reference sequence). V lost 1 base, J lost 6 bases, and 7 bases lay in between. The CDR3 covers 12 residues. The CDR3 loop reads CASSLGYSEQYF. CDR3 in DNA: TGTGCCAGCAGCTTAGGTTATTCCGAGCAGTACTTC.

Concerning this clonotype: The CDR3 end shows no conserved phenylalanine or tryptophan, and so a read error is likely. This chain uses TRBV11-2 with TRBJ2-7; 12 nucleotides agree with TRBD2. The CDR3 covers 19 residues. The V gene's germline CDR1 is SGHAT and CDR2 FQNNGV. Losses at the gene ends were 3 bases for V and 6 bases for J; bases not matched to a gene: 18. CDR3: CASSFRASGRASLYSEQYI. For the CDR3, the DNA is TGTGCCAGCAGCTTTAGGGCTAGCGGGAGGGCGAGCCTATACTCCGAGCAGTACATC.

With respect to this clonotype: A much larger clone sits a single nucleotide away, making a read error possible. The CDR3 sequence: CASSSGLAGALQFF. CDR3 in DNA: TGTGCCAGCAGCTCAGGACTAGCGGGAGCGTTGCAGTTCTTC. V usage is TRBV11-1 and J usage is TRBJ2-1; 13 nucleotides match TRBD2. V lost 4 bases and J lost 12; bases outside the gene matches: 6. The germline V gene encodes CDR1 SGHAT and CDR2 FQDESV (reference sequence). The CDR3 has 14 amino acids.

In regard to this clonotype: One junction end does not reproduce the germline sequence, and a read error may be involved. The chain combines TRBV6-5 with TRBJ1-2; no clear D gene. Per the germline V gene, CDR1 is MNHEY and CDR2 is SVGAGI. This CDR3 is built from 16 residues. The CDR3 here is CASTPVTRTGNYDYTF. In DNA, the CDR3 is TGTGCCAGCACCCCCGTCACCAGGACGGGGAACTATGACTACACCTTC.

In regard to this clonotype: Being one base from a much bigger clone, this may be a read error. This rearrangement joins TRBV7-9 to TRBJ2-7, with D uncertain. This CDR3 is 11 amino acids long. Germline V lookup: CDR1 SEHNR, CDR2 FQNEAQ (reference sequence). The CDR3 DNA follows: TGTGCCGGCAGCTTAGCTTACGAGCAGTACTTC. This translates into CAGSLAYEQYF.

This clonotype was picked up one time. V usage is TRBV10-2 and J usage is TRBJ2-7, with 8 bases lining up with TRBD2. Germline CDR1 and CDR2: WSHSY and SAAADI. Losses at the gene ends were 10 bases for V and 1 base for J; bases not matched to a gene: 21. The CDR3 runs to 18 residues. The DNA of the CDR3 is TGCGCCATGACCCCCGGGACTAGTCGTAAATGGACTTCCTACGAGCAGTACGTC. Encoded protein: CAMTPGTSRKWTSYEQYV.

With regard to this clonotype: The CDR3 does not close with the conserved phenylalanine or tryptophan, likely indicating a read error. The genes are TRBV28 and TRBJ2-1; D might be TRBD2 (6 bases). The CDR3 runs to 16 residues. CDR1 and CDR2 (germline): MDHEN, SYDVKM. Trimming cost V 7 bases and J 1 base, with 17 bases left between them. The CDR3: CASILGPGGSYNEQFL. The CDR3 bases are TGTGCCAGCATCCTCGGTCCTGGGGGGTCCTACAATGAGCAGTTCTTA.

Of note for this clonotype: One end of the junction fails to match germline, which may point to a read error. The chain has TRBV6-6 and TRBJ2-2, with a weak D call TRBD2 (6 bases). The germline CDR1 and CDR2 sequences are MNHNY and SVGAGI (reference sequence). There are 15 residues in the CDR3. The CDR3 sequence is CTSKKREANTGELFF. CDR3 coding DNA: TGTACCAGCAAGAAAAGGGAGGCGAACACCGGGGAGCTGTTTTTT.

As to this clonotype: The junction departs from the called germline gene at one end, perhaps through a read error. The CDR3 region has the DNA TGTGTCAGCAGCCTATACGGAGCAGAGACCCAGTATTTC. It is translated as CVSSLYGAETQYF. This sequence joins TRBV14 and TRBJ2-5; D ambiguous. The length of the CDR3 is 13 residues. Per germline, CDR1 SGHDN and CDR2 FVKESK.

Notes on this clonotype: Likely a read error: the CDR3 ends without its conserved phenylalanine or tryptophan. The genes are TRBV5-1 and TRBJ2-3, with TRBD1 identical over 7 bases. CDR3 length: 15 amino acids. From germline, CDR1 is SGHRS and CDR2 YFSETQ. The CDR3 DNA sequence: TGCGCCAGCAGCCCGGTTGGACAGGTCACAGATACACAGTATTAT. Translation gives CASSPVGQVTDTQYY.

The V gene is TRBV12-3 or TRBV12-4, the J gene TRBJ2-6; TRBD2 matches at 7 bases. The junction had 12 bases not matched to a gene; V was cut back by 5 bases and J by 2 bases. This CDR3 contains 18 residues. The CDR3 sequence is CASSPRSGGRAGANVLTF. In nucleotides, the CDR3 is TGTGCCAGCAGTCCGCGGAGTGGCGGGAGAGCTGGGGCCAACGTCCTGACTTTC.

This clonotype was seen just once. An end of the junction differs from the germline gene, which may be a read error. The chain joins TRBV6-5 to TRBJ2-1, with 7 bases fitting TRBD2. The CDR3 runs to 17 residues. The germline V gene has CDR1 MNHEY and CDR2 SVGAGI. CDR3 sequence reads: CASSYSIWGLSDDEQFF. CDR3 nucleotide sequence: TGTGCTAGCAGTTACTCGATCTGGGGACTATCGGACGATGAGCAGTTCTTC.

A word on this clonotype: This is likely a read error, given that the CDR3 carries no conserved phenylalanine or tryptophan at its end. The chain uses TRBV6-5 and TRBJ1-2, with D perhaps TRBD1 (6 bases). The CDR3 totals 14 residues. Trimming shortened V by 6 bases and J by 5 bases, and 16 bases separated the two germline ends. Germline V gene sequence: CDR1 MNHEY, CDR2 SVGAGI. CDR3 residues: CASRDTGMGYGYTV. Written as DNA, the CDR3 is TGTGCCAGCAGGGATACAGGGATGGGGTATGGCTACACCGTC.

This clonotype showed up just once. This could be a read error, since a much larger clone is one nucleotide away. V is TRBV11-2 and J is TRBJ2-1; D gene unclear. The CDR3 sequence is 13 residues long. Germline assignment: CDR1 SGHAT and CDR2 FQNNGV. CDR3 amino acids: CASSLDPQAGLVF. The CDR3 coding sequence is TGTGCCAGCAGCTTAGATCCTCAAGCAGGTCTGGTCTTC. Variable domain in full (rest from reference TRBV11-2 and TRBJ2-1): EAGVAQSPRYKIIEKRQSVAFWCNPISGHATLYWYQQILGQGPKLLIQFQNNGVVDDSQLPKDRFSAERLKGVDSTLKIQPAKLEDSAVYLCASSLDPQAGLVFGPGTRLTVL.